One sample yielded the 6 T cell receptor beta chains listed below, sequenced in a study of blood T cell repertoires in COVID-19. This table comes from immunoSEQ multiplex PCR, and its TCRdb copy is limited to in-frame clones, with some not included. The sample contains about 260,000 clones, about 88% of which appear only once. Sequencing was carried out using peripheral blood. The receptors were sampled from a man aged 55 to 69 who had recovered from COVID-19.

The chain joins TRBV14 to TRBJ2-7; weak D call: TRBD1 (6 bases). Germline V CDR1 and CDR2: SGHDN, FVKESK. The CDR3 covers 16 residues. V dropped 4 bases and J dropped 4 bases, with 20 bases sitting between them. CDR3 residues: CASSPLLGTPPYEQYF. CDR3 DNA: TGTGCCAGCAGCCCCCTCCTAGGGACACCCCCTTACGAGCAGTACTTC.

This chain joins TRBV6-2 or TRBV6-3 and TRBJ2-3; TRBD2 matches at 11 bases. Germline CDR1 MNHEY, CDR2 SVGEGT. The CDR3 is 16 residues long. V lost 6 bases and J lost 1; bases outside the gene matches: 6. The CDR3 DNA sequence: TGTGCCAGCAGCCCTAAGACTAGCGGGGGCACAGATACGCAGTATTTT. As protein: CASSPKTSGGTDTQYF.

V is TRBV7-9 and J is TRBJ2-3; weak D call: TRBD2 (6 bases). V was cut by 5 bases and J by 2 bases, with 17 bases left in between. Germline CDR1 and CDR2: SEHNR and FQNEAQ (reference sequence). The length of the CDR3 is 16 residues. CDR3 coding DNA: TGTGCCAGCAGCCGGGCACTAGCCGGAGCCACAGATACGCAGTATTTT. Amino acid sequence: CASSRALAGATDTQYF. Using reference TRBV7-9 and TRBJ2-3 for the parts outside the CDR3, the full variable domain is DTGVSQNPRHKITKRGQNVTFRCDPISEHNRLYWYRQTLGQGPEFLTYFQNEAQLEKSRLLSDRFSAERPKGSFSTLEIQRTEQGDSAMYLCASSRALAGATDTQYFGPGTRLTVL.

As DNA, the CDR3 is TGTGCCAGCAGCTCCCGACAGGGCGCTTACAATGAGCAGTTCTTC. The encoded protein is CASSSRQGAYNEQFF. The chain employs TRBV11-3 and TRBJ2-1; 7 bases line up with TRBD1. The CDR3 totals 15 residues. Germline trimming cut 4 bases from V and 4 bases from J; bases unmatched to any gene: 7. From germline, CDR1 is SGHNT and CDR2 YENEEA. The full variable domain, in which reference TRBV11-3 and TRBJ2-1 provide the parts outside the CDR3, is EAGVVQSPRYKIIEKKQPVAFWCNPISGHNTLYWYLQNLGQGPELLIRYENEEAVDDSQLPKDRFSAERLKGVDSTLKIQPAELGDSAVYLCASSSRQGAYNEQFFGPGTRLTVL.

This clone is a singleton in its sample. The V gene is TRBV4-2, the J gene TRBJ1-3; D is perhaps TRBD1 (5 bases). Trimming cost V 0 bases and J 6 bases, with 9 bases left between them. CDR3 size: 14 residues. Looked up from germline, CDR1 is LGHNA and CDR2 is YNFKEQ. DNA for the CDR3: TGTGCCAGCAGCCAAGATCTCGGACAAAACACCATATATTTT. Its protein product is CASSQDLGQNTIYF.

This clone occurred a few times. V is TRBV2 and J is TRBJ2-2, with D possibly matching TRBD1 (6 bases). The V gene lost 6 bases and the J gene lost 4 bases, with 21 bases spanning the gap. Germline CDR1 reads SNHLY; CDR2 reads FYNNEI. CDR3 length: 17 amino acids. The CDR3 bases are TGTGCCAGCAGCCCCCTGTTTGGGGGCCAGAGCACCGGGGAGCTGTTTTTT. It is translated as CASSPLFGGQSTGELFF.